This T cell receptor beta chain was recovered during a study of tumor-infiltrating lymphocytes in primary liver carcinoma. Study findings and constraints: For tumor-adjacent and tumor-blood pairs, overlap was less than that seen for tumor region pairs.

Remarks on this clonotype: Its antigen remains unidentified. One junction end disagrees with the germline gene, perhaps due to a read error.

Per the germline V gene, CDR1 is KGHDR and CDR2 is SFDVKD. This CDR3 is 16 amino acids long. Constant-region priming of around 500 ng total RNA yielded TCR beta cDNA. Amplification in three nested multiplex PCR rounds with slightly modified ARM-PCR gave rise to TCR beta libraries. A C-beta reverse primer and TRBV1-TRBV30 forward primers served in each of the first two PCR rounds, at approximately 10 cycles apiece. One entry per CDR3 protein results from TCRdb running MiXCR on the multiplex PCR reads. This table holds about 22,000 distinct CDR3 sequences, 70% to 90% found once. The roughly 18-32 mg bulk tissue piece was not sorted before simultaneous RNA and DNA extraction.

The clonotype comes from a woman aged 25 to 39 with primary liver carcinoma and hepatitis B virus infection. The rearrangement uses TRBV24-1 and TRBJ2-5, with 8 bases identical to TRBD1. The sample consisted of liver tumor tissue from sampling region 2. This sample's subset: tumor region T2, inferior pole. The CDR3 reads CATSDPLGQGQEAQYF. As DNA, the CDR3 is TGTGCCACCAGTGATCCACTAGGACAGGGTCAAGAGGCCCAGTACTTC.